The rows below give T cell receptor beta chains drawn from one sample of a study of OX40 agonist ivuxolimab in advanced cancers. TCRdb's copy holds only in-frame clones and misses some; the assay was immunoSEQ multiplex PCR. This repertoire shows around 80,000 clones, around 87% found once; its top ten account for 2.5% to 3%. The sequencing here drew on CD4+ or CD8+ T cells sorted from blood, taken in a trial of the OX40 agonist ivuxolimab. The receptors come from an adult with an advanced solid tumor such as melanoma, head and neck, liver or kidney cancer. Each CDR3 is given with its conserved first and last residue. The D gene is left open where the match is weak. Clone size, where shown, is once, few, many, or a class for clones that have expanded.

TRBV7-2,.,.,TRBJ2-5,TGTGCCAGCAGCTCCAGCCACGGGGAGACCCAGTACTTC,CASSSSHGETQYF
TRBV5-4,.,.,TRBJ2-5,TGTGCCAGCAGCATTGTTATGGAAGAGACCCAGTACTTC,CASSIVMEETQYF
TRBV6-6,.,once,TRBJ1-2,TGTGCCAGCAGTCCTTCGGGGTCCTATGGCTACACCTTC,CASSPSGSYGYTF
TRBV6-7,TRBD2,.,TRBJ2-1,TGTGCCAGCAGTTCCTCTAGCGGGGGGTTCAATGAGCAGTTCTTC,CASSSSSGGFNEQFF
TRBV4-1,.,.,TRBJ1-1,TGCGCCAGCAGCCAAGAATCTGAAGCTTTCTTT,CASSQESEAFF
TRBV11-3,.,.,TRBJ1-2,TGTGCCAGCAGCTTAGAAGGTGGGGATGGCTACACCTTC,CASSLEGGDGYTF
TRBV5-1,.,.,TRBJ2-7,TGCGCCAGCAGCCGCGACCCCCAGGGGGGTTGGAACTTC,CASSRDPQGGWNF
TRBV9,.,.,TRBJ1-4,TGTGCCAGCAGCGTAGAGGACAGCCTGAATGAAAAACTGTTTTTT,CASSVEDSLNEKLFF
TRBV5-1,.,.,TRBJ1-4,TGCGCCAGCAGCTTGGGCCAGTTAAATGAAAAACTGTTTTTT,CASSLGQLNEKLFF
TRBV2,.,.,TRBJ1-2,TGTGCCAGCAGTGACAGGGTTGGTAACTATGGCTACACCTTC,CASSDRVGNYGYTF
TRBV5-6,TRBD1,.,TRBJ1-2,TGTGCCAGCAGCCGGTCAAGGACAGGGGGCGCGGACTATGGCTACACCTTC,CASSRSRTGGADYGYTF
TRBV10-3,.,.,TRBJ2-3,TGTGCCATCAGTACAGGGTCGGGCACAGATACGCAGTATTTT,CAISTGSGTDTQYF
TRBV10-2,.,many,TRBJ1-5,TGCGCCAGCAGTGATGGGGGAGGTCAGCCCCAGCATTTT,CASSDGGGQPQHF
TRBV7-3,TRBD1,.,TRBJ2-3,TGTGCCAGCAGCCCGGGACAGACAGATACGCAGTATTTT,CASSPGQTDTQYF
TRBV19,.,.,TRBJ1-1,TGTGCCAGTAGCCCAGGAATACTGAACACTGAAGCTTTCTTT,CASSPGILNTEAFF
TRBV7-9,.,.,TRBJ1-1,TGTGCCAGCAGCTTAATCGATGACACTGAAGCTTTCTTT,CASSLIDDTEAFF
TRBV7-9,.,.,TRBJ1-2,TGTGCCAGCAGCAGGGAGCAAGGTGGCTACACCTTC,CASSREQGGYTF